This T cell receptor (beta chain) was obtained from a study of shared clonotypes between healthy human individuals. The data were produced by immunoSEQ multiplex PCR, yet TCRdb's version contains in-frame clones alone and is incomplete. The table shows around 620,000 clones, with 85% to 95% occurring only once. Naive-designated CD8 cells lacked CD45RO, were positively enriched for CCR7, and omitted terminally differentiated effector memory CD45RA+ cells. Sequencing was performed on naive CD8+ T cells sorted from blood. The TCR was taken from a woman in her 30s in good health.

The CDR3 DNA is TGTGCCAGTAGTATAGGGTTTGGGGGTTACGAGCAGTACTTC. This sequence encodes CASSIGFGGYEQYF. The chain employs TRBV19 and TRBJ2-5; D may match TRBD1 or TRBD2 (5 bases each). Matching the DNA end better, TRBJ2-7 makes the J call doubtful. This CDR3 comprises 14 residues. Germline CDR1 is LNHDA and CDR2 is SQIVND (reference sequence).